The rows below give T cell receptor beta chains drawn from one sample of a study of a mutant IDH1 vaccine in newly diagnosed glioma. Generated by immunoSEQ multiplex PCR, the TCRdb table keeps only in-frame clones and is missing some. The sample yields around 89,000 clones, about 80% seen once. The material sequenced was PBMCs, taken from a glioma patient treated with radiotherapy, temozolomide or both. These receptors were obtained from a woman aged 45-59 years with glioma. Each CDR3 is given with its conserved first and last residue. Each record gives: clone size, V gene, CDR3 length, CDR3 protein. A row's size may be missing; if present it is once, few, many or a size class.

clone_size: .; v_call: TRBV7-6; cdr3_length: 15; cdr3_aa: CASSPDSTFNGELFF
clone_size: .; v_call: TRBV5-1; cdr3_length: 14; cdr3_aa: CASSRTGGNGELFF
clone_size: .; v_call: TRBV9; cdr3_length: 13; cdr3_aa: CASSTSSTDTQYF
clone_size: .; v_call: TRBV10-3; cdr3_length: 13; cdr3_aa: CAISERGSDEAFF
clone_size: .; v_call: TRBV7-6; cdr3_length: 14; cdr3_aa: CASSLATGVYEQYF
clone_size: .; v_call: TRBV27; cdr3_length: 18; cdr3_aa: CASSLYGRGLGGPYEQYF
clone_size: .; v_call: TRBV5-4; cdr3_length: 13; cdr3_aa: CASSLALTGELFF
clone_size: .; v_call: TRBV7-9; cdr3_length: 16; cdr3_aa: CASSRPGTGAAEKLFF
clone_size: .; v_call: TRBV5-6; cdr3_length: 12; cdr3_aa: CASSSDRGEQYF
clone_size: .; v_call: TRBV6-6; cdr3_length: 13; cdr3_aa: CASSYSNPYSAFF
clone_size: .; v_call: TRBV19; cdr3_length: 17; cdr3_aa: CASSINRGAPGANVLTF
clone_size: .; v_call: TRBV5-4; cdr3_length: 14; cdr3_aa: CASSLDQFSYEQYF
clone_size: .; v_call: TRBV9; cdr3_length: 16; cdr3_aa: CASSVVPRGTYNEQFF
clone_size: few; v_call: TRBV5-6; cdr3_length: 12; cdr3_aa: CASSSASYEQYF
clone_size: .; v_call: TRBV10-3; cdr3_length: 11; cdr3_aa: CAARGGYGYTF
clone_size: .; v_call: TRBV19; cdr3_length: 14; cdr3_aa: CASSIGRGEQPQHF
clone_size: once; v_call: TRBV2; cdr3_length: 14; cdr3_aa: CASGGGWNNEKLFF
clone_size: .; v_call: TRBV27; cdr3_length: 16; cdr3_aa: CASSVTSGGASDEQYF
clone_size: .; v_call: TRBV6-1; cdr3_length: 14; cdr3_aa: CASRDRTENQPQHF
clone_size: .; v_call: TRBV5-1; cdr3_length: 15; cdr3_aa: CASSLDPTGYHEQYF
clone_size: once; v_call: TRBV19; cdr3_length: 17; cdr3_aa: CASSTGDRGSENYGYTF
clone_size: .; v_call: TRBV30; cdr3_length: 13; cdr3_aa: CAWSVLSNQPQHF
clone_size: few; v_call: TRBV7-9; cdr3_length: 15; cdr3_aa: CASSLVEVPAGELFF
clone_size: .; v_call: TRBV10-3; cdr3_length: 15; cdr3_aa: CAISSGTANTGELFF
clone_size: .; v_call: TRBV5-6; cdr3_length: 15; cdr3_aa: CASSRLILRPGELFF
clone_size: once; v_call: TRBV30; cdr3_length: 16; cdr3_aa: CAWSVHQGATNTEAFF
clone_size: .; v_call: TRBV5-4; cdr3_length: 15; cdr3_aa: CASSPRGTSTDTQYF
clone_size: .; v_call: TRBV7-3; cdr3_length: 16; cdr3_aa: CASSLSDGGDTDTQYF
clone_size: .; v_call: TRBV4-1; cdr3_length: 16; cdr3_aa: CASSPQMGSVRQPQHF
clone_size: .; v_call: TRBV7-9; cdr3_length: 16; cdr3_aa: CASSRGRQRGNTEAFF
clone_size: .; v_call: TRBV30; cdr3_length: 13; cdr3_aa: CAWSRDDNQPQHF
clone_size: .; v_call: TRBV7-7; cdr3_length: 17; cdr3_aa: CASSLGTPGQGAYEQYF
clone_size: .; v_call: TRBV5-4; cdr3_length: 15; cdr3_aa: CASSLSTGSTGELFF
clone_size: .; v_call: TRBV28; cdr3_length: 19; cdr3_aa: CASSRGGAVGTFYNSPLHF
clone_size: once; v_call: TRBV6-5; cdr3_length: 15; cdr3_aa: CASSRYLNSYNEQFF
clone_size: .; v_call: TRBV6-1; cdr3_length: 14; cdr3_aa: CASSEGTSGNIQYF
clone_size: .; v_call: TRBV6-6; cdr3_length: 13; cdr3_aa: CASSYDRGRGYTF
clone_size: few; v_call: TRBV4-2; cdr3_length: 14; cdr3_aa: CASSQDGRGYGYTF
clone_size: few; v_call: TRBV9; cdr3_length: 14; cdr3_aa: CASSPDRLFGGYTF
clone_size: .; v_call: TRBV14; cdr3_length: 14; cdr3_aa: CASSQGGDRGEQYF